Following are 15 T cell receptor beta chains from one sample sequenced in a study of CD8 T cells in Susac syndrome. An amount of RNA that ranged from roughly 0.5 to 1 ug was reverse transcribed with random hexamers. TCRdb called the immunoSEQ multiplex PCR reads again in MiXCR, with one record for every CDR3 protein. Here the sample spans around 50,000 distinct CDR3 sequences, almost 95% being singletons. The source material was CD8+ T cells from PBMCs. These receptors were taken from a human donor in good health.

This chain links TRBV3-1 with TRBJ2-5; D possibly corresponds to TRBD2 (6 bases). The CDR3 sequence is 15 residues long. V was clipped by 4 bases and J by 3 bases, with 15 bases between them. Looked up from germline, CDR1 is LGHDT and CDR2 is YNNKEL (reference sequence). For the CDR3, the DNA is TGTGCCAGCAGCCCCGGGAGTCATAACGAAGAGACCCAGTACTTC. It specifies CASSPGSHNEETQYF.

The CDR3 is CASSFGEKNTEAFF. DNA of the CDR3: TGTGCCAGCAGCTTCGGGGAAAAGAACACTGAAGCTTTCTTT. The V gene is TRBV7-9, the J gene TRBJ1-1, with D unresolved. There are 14 residues in the CDR3. The V end was cut by 3 bases, the J end by 1 base, with 9 bases between. The germline CDR1 and CDR2 sequences are SEHNR and FQNEAQ (reference sequence).

This chain uses TRBV3-1 with TRBJ2-3, with D maybe TRBD1 (5 bases). CDR1 is LGHDT and CDR2 is YNNKEL in the germline V gene (reference sequence). V lost 1 base to trimming and J lost 2 bases, with 13 bases between them. The CDR3 spans 16 residues. The chain's CDR3 is CASSQVLDSHTDTQYF. The CDR3 DNA reads as TGTGCCAGCAGCCAAGTACTCGACAGCCACACAGATACGCAGTATTTT.

The chain carries TRBV4-3 and TRBJ2-1, with 8 bases aligning to TRBD1. The V and J ends lost 5 bases and 6 bases, in that order; junction bases with no gene match: 6. CDR1 LGHNA and CDR2 YSLEER come from the germline V gene. CDR3 size: 14 residues. CDR3 region: CASSYGQGGNEQFF. In nucleotides, the CDR3 is TGCGCCAGCAGCTACGGACAGGGCGGCAATGAGCAGTTCTTC.

The J gene is TRBJ2-1, the V gene TRBV28; D perhaps matches TRBD2 (5 bases). The CDR3 runs 15 residues. CDR1 MDHEN and CDR2 SYDVKM come from the germline V gene. Trimming cost V 1 base and J 4 bases, with 11 bases left between them. CDR3 coding DNA: TGTGCCAGCAGTTTATCTCTAGCAGCTTACAATGAGCAGTTCTTC. It specifies CASSLSLAAYNEQFF.

The rearrangement uses TRBV14 and TRBJ2-1, with TRBD1 matching over 8 bases. CDR3 length: 17 residues. CDR1 is SGHDN, CDR2 FVKESK, per germline. With 0 bases clipped from V and 4 bases from J, the junction kept 8 bases outside the gene matches. DNA of the CDR3: TGTGCCAGCAGCCAAGAACCCGGGACAGGCCTTTACAATGAGCAGTTCTTC. Residues: CASSQEPGTGLYNEQFF.

The chain has TRBV4-1 and TRBJ2-1; 7 bases match TRBD2. V gave up 2 bases and J gave up 3 bases; unmatched junction bases: 10. From germline, CDR1 is MGHRA and CDR2 YSYEKL. This CDR3 region has 17 residues. For the CDR3, the DNA is TGCGCCAGCAGCCAAAAGGCGGCGGGAGCCAACTACAATGAGCAGTTCTTC. The encoded protein is CASSQKAAGANYNEQFF.

This chain joins TRBV9 and TRBJ2-1, with D uncertain. The CDR3 covers 12 residues. CDR1 and CDR2 from the germline V gene are SGDLS and YYNGEE. The V end lost 3 bases, the J end lost 9 bases, and 10 bases lay between the germline ends. CDR3 sequence reads: CASSGSPAEQFF. The CDR3 DNA reads TGTGCCAGCAGCGGCTCGCCCGCTGAGCAGTTCTTC.

The genes are TRBV4-1 and TRBJ1-1; D is ambiguous. V lost 0 bases and J 8 bases, leaving 22 bases between the germline ends. In germline, CDR1 is MGHRA, CDR2 YSYEKL. The CDR3 contains 17 residues. The CDR3 region is CASSQDPGSLVGGEAFF. For the CDR3, the DNA is TGCGCCAGCAGCCAAGATCCCGGCAGCCTGGTTGGTGGGGAAGCTTTCTTT.

This chain links TRBV4-1 with TRBJ2-7; 13 bases are a match to TRBD2. V shed 1 base and J 5 bases; nucleotides not matched to a gene: 5. CDR3 length: 16 amino acids. Per germline, CDR1 MGHRA and CDR2 YSYEKL. The CDR3 here is CASSQVVTSGRDEQYF. Written as DNA, the CDR3 is TGCGCCAGCAGCCAAGTCGTTACTAGCGGGAGGGACGAGCAGTACTTC.

J is TRBJ2-5 and V is TRBV29-1; TRBD1 agrees at 9 bases. Per the germline V gene, CDR1 is SQVTM and CDR2 is ANQGSEA. This CDR3 region has 15 residues. Trimming removed 6 bases from V and 4 bases from J; junction bases left unmatched: 12. The CDR3 nucleotides are TGCAGCGTCCGGATACAGGGGGCGAGGGTAGAGACCCAGTACTTC. Its translation is CSVRIQGARVETQYF.

The chain links TRBV2 to TRBJ1-5; D remains ambiguous. The CDR3 contains 16 residues. The ends were cut back, 2 bases at V and 0 bases at J, with 11 bases in the middle. CDR1 is SNHLY and CDR2 is FYNNEI in the germline V gene. The CDR3 loop is CASSESSVYSNQPQHF. CDR3 nucleotide sequence: TGTGCCAGCAGTGAATCGTCAGTATATAGCAATCAGCCCCAGCATTTT.

The gene calls are TRBV6-5 and TRBJ2-1; 8 nucleotides agree with TRBD2. Germline V gives CDR1 MNHEY, CDR2 SVGAGI. Trimming took 2 bases from V and 7 from J; bases not matched to a gene: 7. The CDR3 contains 15 residues. The chain's CDR3 is CASSYKRERGNEQFF. Written as DNA, the CDR3 is TGTGCCAGCAGTTACAAGCGGGAGCGGGGAAATGAGCAGTTCTTC.

J is TRBJ2-7 and V is TRBV27; unclear D gene. Germline V gene sequence: CDR1 MNHEY, CDR2 SMNVEV (reference sequence). Trimming removed 5 bases from V and 5 bases from J, with 16 bases in between. This CDR3 has 14 residues. CDR3 protein: CASSLAGPQDEQYF. The CDR3 region has the DNA TGTGCCAGCAGTCTGGCTGGGCCCCAGGACGAGCAGTACTTC.

This clonotype was seen only once. V and J are TRBV4-1 and TRBJ1-3; tentatively, D is TRBD1 (5 bases). Trimming removed 1 base at V and 1 base at J, with 20 bases between. CDR1 MGHRA and CDR2 YSYEKL come from the germline V gene. The CDR3 runs 19 residues. The DNA for the CDR3 is TGCGCCAGCAGCCAAGGAAGGGGTTTCCCCGCACTTTCTGGAAACACCATATATTTT. Residues: CASSQGRGFPALSGNTIYF.